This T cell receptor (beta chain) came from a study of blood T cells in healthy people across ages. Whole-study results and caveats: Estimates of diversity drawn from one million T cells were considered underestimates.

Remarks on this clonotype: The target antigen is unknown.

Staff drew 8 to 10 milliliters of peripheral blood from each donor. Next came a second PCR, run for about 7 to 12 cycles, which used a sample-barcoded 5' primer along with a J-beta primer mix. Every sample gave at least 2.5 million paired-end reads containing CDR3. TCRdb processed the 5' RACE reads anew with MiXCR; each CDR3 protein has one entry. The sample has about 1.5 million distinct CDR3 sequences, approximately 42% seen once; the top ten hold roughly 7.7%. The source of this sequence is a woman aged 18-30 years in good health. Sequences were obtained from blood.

In nucleotides, the CDR3 is TGTGCCAGCAGGGACAGGGCTGAAGCTTTCTTT. It is translated as CASRDRAEAFF. This rearrangement joins TRBV12-3 or TRBV12-4 to TRBJ1-1, with 8 bases identical to TRBD1. J lost 6 bases, V lost 6 bases, and 0 bases had no gene match. The CDR3 is 11 amino acids.